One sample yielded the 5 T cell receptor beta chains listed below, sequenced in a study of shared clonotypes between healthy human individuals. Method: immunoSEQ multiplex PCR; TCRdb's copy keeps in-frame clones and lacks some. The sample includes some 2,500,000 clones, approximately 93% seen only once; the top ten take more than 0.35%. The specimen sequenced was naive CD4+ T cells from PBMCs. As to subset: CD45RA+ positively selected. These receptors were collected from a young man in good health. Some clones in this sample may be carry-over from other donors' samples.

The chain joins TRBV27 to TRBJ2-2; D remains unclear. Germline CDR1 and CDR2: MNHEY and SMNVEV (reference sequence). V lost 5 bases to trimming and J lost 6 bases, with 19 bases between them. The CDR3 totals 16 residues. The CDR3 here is CASSVTLVSAAGELFF. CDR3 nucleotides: TGTGCCAGCAGTGTAACGCTCGTCTCGGCAGCCGGGGAGCTGTTTTTT.

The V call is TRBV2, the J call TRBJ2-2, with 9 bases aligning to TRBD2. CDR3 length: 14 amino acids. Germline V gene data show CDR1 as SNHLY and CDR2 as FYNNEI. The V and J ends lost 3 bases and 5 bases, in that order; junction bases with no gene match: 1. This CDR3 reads CASSDAGGTGELFF. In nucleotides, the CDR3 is TGTGCCAGCAGTGATGCGGGAGGGACCGGGGAGCTGTTTTTT.

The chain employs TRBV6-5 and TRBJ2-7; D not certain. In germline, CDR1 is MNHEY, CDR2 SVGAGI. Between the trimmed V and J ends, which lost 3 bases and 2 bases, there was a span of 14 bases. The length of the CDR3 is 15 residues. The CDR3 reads CASSYGSALTYEQYF. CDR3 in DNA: TGTGCCAGCAGTTATGGGTCGGCCCTAACCTACGAGCAGTACTTC.

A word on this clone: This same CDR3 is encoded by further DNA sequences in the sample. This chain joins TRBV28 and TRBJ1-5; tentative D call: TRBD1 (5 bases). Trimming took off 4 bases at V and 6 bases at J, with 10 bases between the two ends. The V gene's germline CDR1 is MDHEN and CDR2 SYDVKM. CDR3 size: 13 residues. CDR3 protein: CASSSSGPQPQHF. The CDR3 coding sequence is TGTGCCAGCAGTTCCTCGGGGCCTCAGCCCCAGCATTTT.

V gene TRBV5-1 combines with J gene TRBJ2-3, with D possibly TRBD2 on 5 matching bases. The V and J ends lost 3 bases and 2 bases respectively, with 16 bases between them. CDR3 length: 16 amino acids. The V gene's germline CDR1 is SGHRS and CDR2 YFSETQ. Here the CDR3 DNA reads TGCGCCAGCAGCTCCACGGGAAGGGCATCCACAGATACGCAGTATTTT. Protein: CASSSTGRASTDTQYF.